These 20 T cell receptor beta chains originate from one sample sequenced in a study of cytomegalovirus exposure and HLA in healthy donors. PCR amplification relied on 60 Vbeta primers (plus 13 Jbeta primers). Sequencing was performed with immunoSEQ multiplex PCR; in TCRdb, only in-frame clones are kept and a portion is missing. The profile shows 110,000 or so clones, about 78% of them singletons. The sample consisted of PBMCs. Receptors were obtained from a man younger than 45 in good health and CMV-seronegative.

The V and J genes are TRBV27 and TRBJ2-5, with D possibly being TRBD1 (6 bases). The J call is uncertain, as TRBJ2-7 better fits the DNA end. CDR3 length equals 14 residues. Germline V CDR1 and CDR2: MNHEY, SMNVEV (reference sequence). As DNA, the CDR3 is TGTGCCAGCAGTTTCCGGGACACAGCCTACGAGCAGTACTTC. This encodes CASSFRDTAYEQYF.

The table lists this clone with a count of one. CDR3 in DNA: TGTGCCAGCGGGTCTCGGCGAGGGTCCAATGAGCAGTTCTTC. This encodes CASGSRRGSNEQFF. The chain employs TRBV7-2 and TRBJ2-1; maybe TRBD2 (5 bases). Germline CDR1 and CDR2: SGHTA and FQGNSA. V gave up 8 bases and J gave up 6 bases, with 17 bases separating them. This CDR3 spans 14 amino acids.

DNA for the CDR3: TGCGCCAGCAGCCAACCGGTAGACAGGAGAGCTAACTATGGCTACACCTTC. Its translation: CASSQPVDRRANYGYTF. This sequence joins TRBV4-1 and TRBJ1-2; D is perhaps TRBD1 (6 bases). CDR3 size: 17 residues. Germline CDR1 reads MGHRA; CDR2 reads YSYEKL. V lost 2 bases to trimming and J lost 0 bases, with 16 bases between them.

The chain is built from TRBV11-2 and TRBJ1-2; weak D call: TRBD1 (5 bases). Trimming stripped 5 bases from V and 8 bases from J, with 12 bases between. Germline V gene sequence: CDR1 SGHAT, CDR2 FQNNGV. This CDR3 contains 12 residues. CDR3 loop: CASSQRTLGYTF. DNA for the CDR3: TGTGCCAGCAGCCAGAGGACACTCGGCTACACCTTC.

The chain carries TRBV7-9 and TRBJ1-4; D gene ambiguous. This CDR3 has 14 residues. V lost 1 base to trimming and J lost 2 bases, with 5 bases between them. Germline lookup yields CDR1 SEHNR and CDR2 FQNEAQ (reference sequence). The CDR3 DNA sequence: TGTGCCAGCAGCTTAGGCGGCACTAATGAAAAACTGTTTTTT. This gives the protein CASSLGGTNEKLFF.

This rearrangement joins TRBV21-1 to TRBJ2-2; the table names TRBD2, a call not compared with the DNA. TRBV21-1 counts as a pseudogene. The CDR3 totals 13 residues. CDR3 amino acids: CASSKPGVGELFF. CDR3 nucleotide sequence: TGTGCCAGCAGCAAACCGGGAGTCGGGGAGCTGTTTTTT.

This sequence joins TRBV6-5 and TRBJ1-2; D may be TRBD1 (6 bases). Germline CDR1 is MNHEY and CDR2 is SVGAGI. The CDR3 extends over 13 amino acids. The V end was cut by 6 bases, the J end by 7 bases, with 15 bases between. The CDR3 loop reads CASRRTVLFGYTF. Written as DNA, the CDR3 is TGTGCCAGCAGAAGGACAGTTCTTTTTGGCTACACCTTC.

The rearrangement uses TRBV6-7 and TRBJ1-2; D call uncertain. TRBV6-7 counts as an open reading frame of uncertain function. The CDR3 is 14 amino acids. Trimming removed 2 bases at V and 7 bases at J, with 14 bases between. The CDR3 DNA follows: TGTGCCAGCAGTTACACCCGCCGGGTTCCTGGCTACACCTTC. This gives the protein CASSYTRRVPGYTF.

V and J are TRBV28 and TRBJ2-7; D is perhaps TRBD1 (6 bases). Germline V lookup: CDR1 MDHEN, CDR2 SYDVKM. The CDR3 runs 15 residues. Trimming left V 5 bases short and J 7 bases short, with 21 bases between. The CDR3, as DNA: TGTGCCAGCAGTCCCCCAGGCCAGGGGTCGGGGGAGCAGTACTTC. Its protein product is CASSPPGQGSGEQYF. Full variable domain (remainder filled in from reference TRBV28 and TRBJ2-7): DVKVTQSSRYLVKRTGEKVFLECVQDMDHENMFWYRQDPGLGLRLIYFSYDVKMKEKGDIPEGYSVSREKKERFSLILESASTNQTSMYLCASSPPGQGSGEQYFGPGTRLTVT.

This chain uses TRBV5-1 with TRBJ2-5, with 9 nucleotides matching TRBD1. The V gene's germline CDR1 is SGHRS and CDR2 YFSETQ. The CDR3 is 16 residues long. Trimming at V came to 4 bases and at J to 4 bases, leaving 11 bases not matched to a gene. The CDR3 spells CASSGGTGTMVETQYF. Here the CDR3 DNA reads TGCGCCAGCAGCGGGGGGACAGGGACCATGGTAGAGACCCAGTACTTC.

This clone was counted between two and nine times. V and J are TRBV27 and TRBJ2-7; 7 bases map to TRBD1. J lost 3 bases, V lost 3 bases, and 2 bases had no gene match. The CDR3 sequence is 13 residues long. Germline V gene data show CDR1 as MNHEY and CDR2 as SMNVEV (reference sequence). The CDR3 DNA follows: TGTGCCAGCAGTTTGACAGGGCACTACGAGCAGTACTTC. Amino acids: CASSLTGHYEQYF.

This clone was found a few times. V usage is TRBV6-5 and J usage is TRBJ2-7; 7 nucleotides line up with TRBD1. Losses at the gene ends were 2 bases for V and 5 bases for J; bases not matched to a gene: 9. The CDR3 loop spans 15 amino acids. Germline CDR1 and CDR2: MNHEY and SVGAGI. The CDR3 reads CASSYGPGGVNEQYF. CDR3 DNA sequence: TGTGCCAGCAGTTACGGTCCAGGGGGTGTCAACGAGCAGTACTTC.

The gene calls are TRBV6-1 and TRBJ2-5, with 11 bases lining up with TRBD2. The CDR3 is 15 residues long. Per germline, CDR1 MNHNS and CDR2 SASEGT. V was clipped by 4 bases and J by 2 bases; unmatched bases: 3. The CDR3 DNA is TGTGCCAGCAGTGTTTTAGCGGGGGGGCAAGAGACCCAGTACTTC. This encodes CASSVLAGGQETQYF.

In this sample, this clone turned up once. This chain links TRBV10-3 with TRBJ2-3, with TRBD2 as a possible D gene (5 bases). V lost 8 bases, J lost 0 bases, and 12 bases lay in between. This CDR3 has 14 residues. Germline V gene lookup returns CDR1 ENHRY and CDR2 SYGVKD. The CDR3 DNA reads TGTGCCATCGGAGGCGCGGAAAGCACAGATACGCAGTATTTT. Residues: CAIGGAESTDTQYF.

The rearrangement links TRBV15 to TRBJ2-5; possible D gene TRBD2, 6 bases. The V gene's germline CDR1 is LNHNV and CDR2 YYDKDF (reference sequence). The V end lost 0 bases, the J end lost 1 base, and 12 bases lay between the germline ends. The CDR3 has 16 residues. For the CDR3, the DNA is TGTGCCACCAGCAGAGATCTTGGACTAATCCAAGAGACCCAGTACTTC. Translated: CATSRDLGLIQETQYF.

This clone was detected a few times. The CDR3: CAWSVPGWPQYF. CDR3 coding DNA: TGTGCCTGGAGTGTACCGGGGTGGCCCCAGTACTTC. The chain has TRBV30 and TRBJ2-5; possible D gene TRBD2, 5 bases. This CDR3 comprises 12 residues. V was trimmed by 0 bases and J by 9 bases, leaving 11 bases between them. From germline, CDR1 is GTSNPN and CDR2 SVGIG (reference sequence).

V is TRBV7-9 and J is TRBJ1-2, with 10 bases fitting TRBD1. The J segment lost 8 bases and the V segment lost 2 bases, leaving 8 bases of the junction unmatched. This CDR3 is built from 15 residues. Germline values: CDR1 SEHNR, CDR2 FQNEAQ (reference sequence). CDR3: CASSLKMGQGNGYTF. The CDR3 DNA sequence: TGTGCCAGCAGCTTAAAAATGGGACAGGGGAACGGCTACACCTTC.

This clone showed up just a few times. V is TRBV30 and J is TRBJ1-3; 7 nucleotides align to TRBD1. V dropped 7 bases and J dropped 0; count of bases not matched to a gene: 9. The CDR3 spans 15 residues. The V gene's germline CDR1 is GTSNPN and CDR2 SVGIG (reference sequence). The CDR3 sequence: CALGKGASSGNTIYF. The CDR3 DNA sequence: TGTGCCTTGGGGAAGGGGGCTTCCTCTGGAAACACCATATATTTT.

The rearrangement links TRBV28 to TRBJ2-1; a weak D match, TRBD2 (6 bases). The V gene's germline CDR1 is MDHEN and CDR2 SYDVKM. The CDR3 runs to 13 residues. The V gene lost 6 bases and the J gene lost 4 bases, with 10 bases spanning the gap. DNA of the CDR3: TGTGCCAGCAGAATAGCGGAATACAATGAGCAGTTCTTC. As protein: CASRIAEYNEQFF.

The chain's CDR3 is CASSAGTGGMDGYTF. The CDR3 DNA follows: TGCGCCAGCAGCGCCGGGACAGGGGGCATGGACGGCTACACCTTC. The chain uses TRBV10-1 and TRBJ1-2, with 12 bases aligning to TRBD1. CDR3 length equals 15 residues. Germline assignment: CDR1 WNHNN and CDR2 SYGVQD (reference sequence). V lost 6 bases, J lost 8 bases, and 10 bases stayed unmatched.